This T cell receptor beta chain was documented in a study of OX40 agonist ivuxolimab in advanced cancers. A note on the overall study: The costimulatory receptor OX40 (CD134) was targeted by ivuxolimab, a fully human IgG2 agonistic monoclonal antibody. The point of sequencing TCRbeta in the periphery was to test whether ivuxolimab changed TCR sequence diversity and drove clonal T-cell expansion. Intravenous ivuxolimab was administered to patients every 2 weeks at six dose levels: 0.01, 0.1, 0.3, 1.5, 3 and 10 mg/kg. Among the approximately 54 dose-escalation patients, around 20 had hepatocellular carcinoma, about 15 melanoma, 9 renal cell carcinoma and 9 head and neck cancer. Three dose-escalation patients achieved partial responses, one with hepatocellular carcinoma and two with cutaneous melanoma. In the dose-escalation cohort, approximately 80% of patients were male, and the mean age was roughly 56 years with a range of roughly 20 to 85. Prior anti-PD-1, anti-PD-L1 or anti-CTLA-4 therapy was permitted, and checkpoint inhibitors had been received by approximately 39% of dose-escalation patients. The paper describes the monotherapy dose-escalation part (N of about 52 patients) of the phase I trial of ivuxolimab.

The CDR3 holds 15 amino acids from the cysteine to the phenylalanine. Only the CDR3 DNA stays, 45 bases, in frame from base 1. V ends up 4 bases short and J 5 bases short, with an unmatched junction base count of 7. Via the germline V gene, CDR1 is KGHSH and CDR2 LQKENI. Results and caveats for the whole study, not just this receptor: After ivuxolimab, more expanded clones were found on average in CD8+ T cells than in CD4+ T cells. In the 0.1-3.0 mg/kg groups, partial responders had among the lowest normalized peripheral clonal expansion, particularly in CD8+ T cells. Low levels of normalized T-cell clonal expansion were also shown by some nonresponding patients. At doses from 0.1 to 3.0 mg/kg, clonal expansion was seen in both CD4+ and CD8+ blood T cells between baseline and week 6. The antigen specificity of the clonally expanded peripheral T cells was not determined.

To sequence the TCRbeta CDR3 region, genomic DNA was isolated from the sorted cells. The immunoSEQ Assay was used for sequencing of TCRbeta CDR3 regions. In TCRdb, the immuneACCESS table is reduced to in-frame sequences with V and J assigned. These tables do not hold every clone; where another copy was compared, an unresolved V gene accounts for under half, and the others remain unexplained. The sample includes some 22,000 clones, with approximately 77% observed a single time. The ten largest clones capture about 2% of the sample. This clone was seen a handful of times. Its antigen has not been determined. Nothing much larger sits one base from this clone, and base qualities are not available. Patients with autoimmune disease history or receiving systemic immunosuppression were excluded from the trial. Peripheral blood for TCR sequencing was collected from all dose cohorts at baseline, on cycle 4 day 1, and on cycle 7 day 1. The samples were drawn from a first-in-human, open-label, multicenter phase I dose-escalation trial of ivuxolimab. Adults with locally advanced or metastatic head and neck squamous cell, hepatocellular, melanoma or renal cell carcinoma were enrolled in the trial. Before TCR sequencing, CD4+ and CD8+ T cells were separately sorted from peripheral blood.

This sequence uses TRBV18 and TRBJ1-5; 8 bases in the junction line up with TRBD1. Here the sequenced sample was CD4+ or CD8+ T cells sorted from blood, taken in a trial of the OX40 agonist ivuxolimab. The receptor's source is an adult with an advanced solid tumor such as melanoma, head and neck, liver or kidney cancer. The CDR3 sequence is CASSLGQGRDQPQHF. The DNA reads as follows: TGTGCCAGCTCACTAGGACAGGGTAGAGATCAGCCCCAGCATTTT.